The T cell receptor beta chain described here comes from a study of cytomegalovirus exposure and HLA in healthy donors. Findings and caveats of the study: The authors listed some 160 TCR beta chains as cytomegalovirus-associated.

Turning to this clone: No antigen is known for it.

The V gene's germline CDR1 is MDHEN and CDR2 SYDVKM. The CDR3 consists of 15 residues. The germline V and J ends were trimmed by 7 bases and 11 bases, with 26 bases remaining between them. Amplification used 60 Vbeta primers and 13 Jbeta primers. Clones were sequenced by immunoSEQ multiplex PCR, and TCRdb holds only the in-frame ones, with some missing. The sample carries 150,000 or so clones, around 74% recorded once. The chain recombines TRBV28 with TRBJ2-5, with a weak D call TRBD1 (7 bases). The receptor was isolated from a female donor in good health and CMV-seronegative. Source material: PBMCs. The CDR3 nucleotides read TGTGCCAGCACCCCAGACAGGGCCCTTTGGGGGGAGCAGTACTTC. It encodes CASTPDRALWGEQYF. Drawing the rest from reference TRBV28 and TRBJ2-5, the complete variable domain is DVKVTQSSRYLVKRTGEKVFLECVQDMDHENMFWYRQDPGLGLRLIYFSYDVKMKEKGDIPEGYSVSREKKERFSLILESASTNQTSMYLCASTPDRALWGEQYFGPGTRLLVL.